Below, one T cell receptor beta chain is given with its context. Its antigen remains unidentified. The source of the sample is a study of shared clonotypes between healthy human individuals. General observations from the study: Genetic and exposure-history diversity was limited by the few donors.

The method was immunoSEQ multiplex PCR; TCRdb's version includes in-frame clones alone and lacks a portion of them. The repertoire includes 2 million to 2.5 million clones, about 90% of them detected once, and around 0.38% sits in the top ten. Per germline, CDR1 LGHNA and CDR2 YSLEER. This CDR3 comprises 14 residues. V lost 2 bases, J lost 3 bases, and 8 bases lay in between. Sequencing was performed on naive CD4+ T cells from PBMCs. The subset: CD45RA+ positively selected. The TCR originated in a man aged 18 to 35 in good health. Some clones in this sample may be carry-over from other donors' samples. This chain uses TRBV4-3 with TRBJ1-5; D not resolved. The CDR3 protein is CASSQQQYNQPQHF. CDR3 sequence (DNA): TGCGCCAGCAGCCAACAACAGTACAATCAGCCCCAGCATTTT.